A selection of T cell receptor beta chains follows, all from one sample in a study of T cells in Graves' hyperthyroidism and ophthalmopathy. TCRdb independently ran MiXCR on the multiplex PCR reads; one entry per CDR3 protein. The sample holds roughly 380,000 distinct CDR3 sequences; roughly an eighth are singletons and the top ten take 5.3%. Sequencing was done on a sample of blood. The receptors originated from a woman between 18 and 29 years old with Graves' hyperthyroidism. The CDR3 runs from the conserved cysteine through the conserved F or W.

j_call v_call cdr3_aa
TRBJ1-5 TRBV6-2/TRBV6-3 CASSYTADPRERPQHF
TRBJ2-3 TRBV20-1 CSASPTSGGTDTQYF
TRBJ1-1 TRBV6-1 CASSRLQGMNTEAFF
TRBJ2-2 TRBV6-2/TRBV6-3 CASSLAGVSGELFF
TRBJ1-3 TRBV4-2 CASSQVERHSSGNTIYF
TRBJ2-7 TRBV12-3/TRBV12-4 CASSFIGFSDMEEQYF
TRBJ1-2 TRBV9 CASSGTGGGEDYGYTF
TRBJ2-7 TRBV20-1 CSARHQGRGGVIGYEQYF
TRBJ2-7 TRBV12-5 CASGLGDNYEQYF
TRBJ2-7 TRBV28 CASSSPRGVPYEQYF
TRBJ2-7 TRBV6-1 CASTGLAGYEQYF
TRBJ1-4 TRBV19 CASSMWDGRNEKLFF
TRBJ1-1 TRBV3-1 CASSPPDTEAFF
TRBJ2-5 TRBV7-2 CASSFARDETQYF
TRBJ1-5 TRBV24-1 CATSPGIGQPQHF
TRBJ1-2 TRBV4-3 CASSYNRDALYGYTF
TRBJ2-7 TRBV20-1 CSASRGPGTYEQYF